Sequencing of this T cell receptor beta chain was carried out in a study of T-cell memory formation after mild COVID-19. Study results and limitations: Second-wave clones with a day 37 peak had unconfirmed SARS-CoV-2 specificity.

TCR alpha and TCR beta cDNA libraries carrying sample barcodes and UMIs were produced by 5'RACE using constant-segment primers. TCRdb recomputed calls from the 5' RACE reads with MiXCR, one row per CDR3 protein. The table records about 430,000 distinct CDR3 sequences, roughly 17% of them present only once. The CDR3 spans 14 residues. Per the germline V gene, CDR1 is MNHEY and CDR2 is SVGAGI. Trimming removed 0 bases from V and 6 bases from J, with 10 bases in between. In regard to this clonotype: As yet, its antigen is unknown.

The chain links TRBV6-5 to TRBJ2-3, with D hard to call. Material: PBMCs or a T cell subset sorted from them (not recorded which). The clonotype originates from a man between 18 and 29 years old who had mild COVID-19 (a few samples of this study predate the infection). Cell type and time point are not known. As DNA, the CDR3 is TGTGCCAGCAGTTACTCGGAAGTGGGGGATACGCAGTATTTT. It codes for CASSYSEVGDTQYF.